These 17 T cell receptor beta chains were all obtained from the same sample, sequenced in a study of blood T cell repertoires in COVID-19. Libraries were prepared by immunoSEQ multiplex PCR; TCRdb keeps only in-frame clonotypes and omits some of them. The data contain 450,000 or so clones, 70% to 90% of them seen just once; the ten biggest clones take up 0.7% to 1%. The sample comprised peripheral blood. These receptors were collected from a young man with COVID-19, enrolled during active disease.

This clone showed up just once. The DNA for the CDR3 is TGCGCCAGCAGCTTGGGACTAGTGGGGGAGACCCAGTACTTC. Encoded protein: CASSLGLVGETQYF. V is TRBV5-1 and J is TRBJ2-5; possibly TRBD2 for D (6 bases). This CDR3 is 14 amino acids long. Germline CDR1 reads SGHRS; CDR2 reads YFSETQ. V gave up 0 bases and J gave up 5 bases, with 11 bases separating them. Complete variable domain (other parts from reference TRBV5-1 and TRBJ2-5): KAGVTQTPRYLIKTRGQQVTLSCSPISGHRSVSWYQQTPGQGLQFLFEYFSETQRNKGNFPGRFSGRQFSNSRSEMNVSTLELGDSALYLCASSLGLVGETQYFGPGTRLLVL.

The chain carries TRBV3-1 (or the pseudogene TRBV3-2) and TRBJ1-1, with D possibly TRBD1 on 6 matching bases. The germline V and J ends were trimmed by 4 bases and 10 bases, with 16 bases remaining between them. This CDR3 region has 13 residues. CDR1 LGHDT and CDR2 YNNKEL come from the germline V gene (reference sequence). The CDR3 here is CASSRYRAVAAFF. The CDR3 nucleotides are TGTGCCAGCAGCCGTTACAGGGCGGTGGCAGCTTTCTTT.

V gene TRBV19 combines with J gene TRBJ1-1; D not resolved. The CDR3 runs to 17 residues. Trimming shortened V by 5 bases and J by 0 bases, and 19 bases separated the two germline ends. Germline values: CDR1 LNHDA, CDR2 SQIVND (reference sequence). For the CDR3, the DNA is TGTGCCAGTAGTTCTAGGGCGGGGAAATCCATGAACACTGAAGCTTTCTTT. Amino acids: CASSSRAGKSMNTEAFF.

The chain employs TRBV6-4 and TRBJ2-5; 10 positions agree with TRBD1. The CDR3 is made up of 15 amino acids. V shed 2 bases, J shed 3 bases, and the junction held 3 bases outside the gene matches. Looked up from germline, CDR1 is MRHNA and CDR2 is SNTAGT. This CDR3 is CASSDAGQGEETQYF. CDR3 nucleotides: TGTGCCAGCAGTGACGCTGGACAGGGGGAAGAGACCCAGTACTTC.

The chain combines TRBV6-5 with TRBJ1-3; D perhaps matches TRBD1 (6 bases). Trimming removed 4 bases from V and 4 bases from J, with 11 bases in between. Germline-derived CDR1 and CDR2 are MNHEY and SVGAGI. The CDR3 covers 14 residues. The CDR3 loop is CASSSPGVGNTIYF. DNA for the CDR3: TGTGCCAGCAGTTCTCCAGGGGTCGGAAACACCATATATTTT.

The chain couples TRBV5-4 to TRBJ2-7, with 8 bases matching TRBD2. Germline V lookup: CDR1 SGHNT, CDR2 YYREEE (reference sequence). Trimming took 1 base from V and 4 from J; bases not matched to a gene: 4. The CDR3 consists of 14 residues. The CDR3 loop is CASSLWSGSYEQYF. CDR3 nucleotides: TGTGCCAGCAGCTTGTGGAGCGGGAGTTACGAGCAGTACTTC. The full variable domain, in which reference TRBV5-4 and TRBJ2-7 provide the parts outside the CDR3, is ETGVTQSPTHLIKTRGQQVTLRCSSQSGHNTVSWYQQALGQGPQFIFQYYREEENGRGNFPPRFSGLQFPNYSSELNVNALELDDSALYLCASSLWSGSYEQYFGPGTRLTVT.

This clone has more than one count but fewer than ten. Distinct nucleotide sequences in the sample also encode this CDR3. The chain joins TRBV7-9 to TRBJ1-1, with TRBD1 as a possible D gene (5 bases). Germline V gene sequence: CDR1 SEHNR, CDR2 FQNEAQ (reference sequence). This CDR3 has 13 amino acids. V lost 2 bases and J 1 base, leaving 5 bases between the germline ends. The CDR3 DNA sequence: TGTGCCAGCAGCTTAACAGGGAACACTGAAGCTTTCTTT. This gives the protein CASSLTGNTEAFF.

This sequence joins TRBV5-6 and TRBJ1-2; D is undetermined. The CDR3 spans 13 residues. CDR1 is SGHDT and CDR2 is YYEEEE in the germline V gene. The V and J ends lost 5 bases and 1 base respectively, with 9 bases between them. The CDR3 DNA reads as TGTGCCAGCAGGCCCCAGGTTAACTATGGCTACACCTTC. Protein product: CASRPQVNYGYTF.

J is TRBJ2-1 and V is TRBV20-1; a weak D match, TRBD2 (5 bases). This CDR3 has 12 residues. Germline V gene lookup returns CDR1 DFQATT and CDR2 SNEGSKA (reference sequence). V gave up 3 bases and J gave up 8 bases, with 11 bases separating them. The CDR3 spells CSASDLSDEQFF. CDR3 coding DNA: TGCAGTGCTAGTGACCTTAGCGATGAGCAGTTCTTC.

The chain is built from TRBV30 and TRBJ2-5; D perhaps matches TRBD2 (6 bases). CDR1 and CDR2 (germline): GTSNPN, SVGIG (reference sequence). The CDR3 is 13 amino acids. V was clipped by 3 bases and J by 3 bases, with 11 bases between them. CDR3 amino acids: CAWSADYKETQYF. DNA for the CDR3: TGTGCCTGGAGCGCGGACTACAAAGAGACCCAGTACTTC.

The chain joins TRBV6-5 to TRBJ1-1, with D possibly being TRBD1 (5 bases). CDR3 length: 13 amino acids. Trimming stripped 1 base from V and 3 bases from J, with 6 bases between. Germline assignment: CDR1 MNHEY and CDR2 SVGAGI. The DNA for the CDR3 is TGTGCCAGCAGTTACTTAGGGGACACTGAAGCTTTCTTT. This codes for CASSYLGDTEAFF.

The V gene is TRBV27, the J gene TRBJ1-1; D may be TRBD1 (6 bases). The CDR3 extends over 13 amino acids. Trimming took 5 bases from V and 4 from J, leaving 11 bases between them. The germline V gene has CDR1 MNHEY and CDR2 SMNVEV (reference sequence). The DNA of the CDR3 is TGTGCCAGCAGTCAAAGGGGGGGCACTGAAGCTTTCTTT. It translates to CASSQRGGTEAFF.

The sample holds one count of this clone. The chain joins TRBV5-8 to TRBJ1-1; 10 nucleotides line up with TRBD1. Germline V gene lookup returns CDR1 SGHTS and CDR2 YDEGEE. The CDR3 runs 14 residues. Unmatched junction bases numbered 8, after V lost 7 bases and J lost 5 bases. The CDR3 coding sequence is TGTGCCAGCGACCAGACAGGGGGCTGGACTGAAGCTTTCTTT. The encoded protein is CASDQTGGWTEAFF.

The rearrangement links TRBV5-5 to TRBJ2-5; the match to TRBD1 covers 7 bases. The CDR3 covers 14 residues. V was pared by 6 bases and J by 4 bases, with 9 bases of the junction left unmatched. Per the germline V gene, CDR1 is SGHKS and CDR2 is YYEKEE (reference sequence). The CDR3 region is CASKLQGSGETQYF. The CDR3 coding sequence is TGTGCCAGCAAACTACAGGGGAGTGGAGAGACCCAGTACTTC.

CDR3 sequence reads: CASRTRHLAKNIQYF. For the CDR3, the DNA is TGCGCCAGCAGGACTAGACACCTAGCCAAAAACATTCAGTACTTC. This chain links TRBV5-1 with TRBJ2-4; D possibly corresponds to TRBD2 (6 bases). Germline-derived CDR1 and CDR2 are SGHRS and YFSETQ. The CDR3 loop spans 15 amino acids. Trimming stripped 5 bases from V and 0 bases from J, with 12 bases between.

The chain couples TRBV24-1 to TRBJ2-3; D might be TRBD2 (5 bases). The V end lost 6 bases, the J end lost 2 bases, and 11 bases lay between the germline ends. Germline CDR1 reads KGHDR; CDR2 reads SFDVKD. This CDR3 region has 14 residues. CDR3 sequence (DNA): TGTGCCACCAGTCCGGCGGGTTACACAGATACGCAGTATTTT. Its translation: CATSPAGYTDTQYF.

V is TRBV6-5 and J is TRBJ2-1; D is unclear. The V end lost 10 bases, the J end lost 4 bases, and 17 bases lay between the germline ends. Looked up from germline, CDR1 is MNHEY and CDR2 is SVGAGI. The length of the CDR3 is 14 residues. The CDR3 DNA reads as TGTGCCACCATATCCTTGTTCGGTTACAATGAGCAGTTCTTC. Its protein product is CATISLFGYNEQFF.